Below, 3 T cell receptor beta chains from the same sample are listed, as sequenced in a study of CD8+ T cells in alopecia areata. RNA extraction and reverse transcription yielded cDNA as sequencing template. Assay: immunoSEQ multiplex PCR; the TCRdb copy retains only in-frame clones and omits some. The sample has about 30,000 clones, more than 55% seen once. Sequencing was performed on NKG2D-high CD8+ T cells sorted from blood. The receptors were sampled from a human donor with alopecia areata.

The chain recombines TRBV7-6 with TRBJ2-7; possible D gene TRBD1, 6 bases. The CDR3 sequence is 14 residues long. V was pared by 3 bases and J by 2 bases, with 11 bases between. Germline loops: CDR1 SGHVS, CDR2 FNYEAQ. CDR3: CASSFDRQTYEQYF. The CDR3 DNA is TGTGCCAGCAGCTTCGACAGGCAAACCTACGAGCAGTACTTC.

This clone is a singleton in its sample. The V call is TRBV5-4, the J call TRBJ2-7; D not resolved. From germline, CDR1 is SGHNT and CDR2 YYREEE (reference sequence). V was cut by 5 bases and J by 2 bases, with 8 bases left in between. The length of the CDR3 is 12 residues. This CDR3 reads CASRGQTYEQYF. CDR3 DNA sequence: TGTGCCAGCAGGGGCCAGACCTACGAGCAGTACTTC. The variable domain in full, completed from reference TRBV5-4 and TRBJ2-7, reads ETGVTQSPTHLIKTRGQQVTLRCSSQSGHNTVSWYQQALGQGPQFIFQYYREEENGRGNFPPRFSGLQFPNYSSELNVNALELDDSALYLCASRGQTYEQYFGPGTRLTVT.

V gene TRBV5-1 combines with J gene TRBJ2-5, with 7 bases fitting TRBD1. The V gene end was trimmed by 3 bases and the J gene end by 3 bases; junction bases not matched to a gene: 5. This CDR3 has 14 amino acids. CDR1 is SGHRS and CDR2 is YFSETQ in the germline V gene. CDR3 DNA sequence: TGCGCCAGCAGCTGGGACGGACAGGAAGAGACCCAGTACTTC. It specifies CASSWDGQEETQYF.